These T cell receptor beta chains were read from a single sample in a study of identical twins. MiXCR, applied by TCRdb to the 5' RACE reads, yields one record per CDR3 protein. The sample comprises approximately 1.8 million distinct CDR3 sequences, less than 40% of which are singletons, and around 0.25% rests with the top ten. Sequencing was carried out using cord blood. The receptors were gathered from a newborn girl in good health. The CDR3 runs from the conserved cysteine through the conserved F or W. Fields, in order: V gene, clone size, J gene, D gene, CDR3 DNA, CDR3 protein. The D gene is left open where the match is weak. The size field is filled for only some rows; it gives once, few, many or a size class.

V gene: TRBV4-3; clone size: -; J gene: TRBJ2-7; D gene: -; CDR3 DNA: TGCGCCAGCAGCCAAAGGCAGAGTACCTACGAGCAGTACTTC; CDR3 protein: CASSQRQSTYEQYF
V gene: TRBV2; clone size: -; J gene: TRBJ2-3; D gene: -; CDR3 DNA: TGTGCCAGCAGTGACCGTCTACCCATCACAGATACGCAGTATTTT; CDR3 protein: CASSDRLPITDTQYF
V gene: TRBV11-2; clone size: -; J gene: TRBJ2-1; D gene: -; CDR3 DNA: TGTGCCAGCAGCTTCCCCCCTACGGGGGAGTTCAGGAATGAGCAGTTCTTC; CDR3 protein: CASSFPPTGEFRNEQFF
V gene: TRBV7-9; clone size: few; J gene: TRBJ1-5; D gene: -; CDR3 DNA: TGTGCCAGCAGCAAAGAAGTGAATCAGCCCCAGCATTTT; CDR3 protein: CASSKEVNQPQHF
V gene: TRBV7-9; clone size: -; J gene: TRBJ2-1; D gene: -; CDR3 DNA: TGTGCCAGCAGCCCTAGGATTGGGAGCTACAATGAGCAGTTCTTC; CDR3 protein: CASSPRIGSYNEQFF
V gene: TRBV6-2/TRBV6-3; clone size: -; J gene: TRBJ1-1; D gene: TRBD1; CDR3 DNA: TGTGCCAGCAGTGTCCACAGGGGGCTTATGAACACTGAAGCTTTCTTT; CDR3 protein: CASSVHRGLMNTEAFF
V gene: TRBV7-2; clone size: -; J gene: TRBJ1-2; D gene: -; CDR3 DNA: TGTGCCAGCAGCCAGATGGGGGCAGGGGTGAACTATGGCTACACCTTC; CDR3 protein: CASSQMGAGVNYGYTF
V gene: TRBV18; clone size: -; J gene: TRBJ1-2; D gene: -; CDR3 DNA: TGTGCCAGCTCATCAGGGCGGTACGATGTTTATGGCTACACCTTC; CDR3 protein: CASSSGRYDVYGYTF
V gene: TRBV4-1; clone size: few; J gene: TRBJ1-5; D gene: -; CDR3 DNA: TGCGCCAGCAGCCCCGGGTGGGATCAGCCCCAGCATTTT; CDR3 protein: CASSPGWDQPQHF
V gene: TRBV4-2; clone size: few; J gene: TRBJ1-6; D gene: -; CDR3 DNA: TGTGCCAGCAGCCAGCCCGGGACCTATAATTCACCCCTCCACTTT; CDR3 protein: CASSQPGTYNSPLHF
V gene: TRBV5-1; clone size: -; J gene: TRBJ1-2; D gene: -; CDR3 DNA: TGCGCCAGCAGCTTGGAAAGAGGTTCCTACGATGGCTACACCTTC; CDR3 protein: CASSLERGSYDGYTF